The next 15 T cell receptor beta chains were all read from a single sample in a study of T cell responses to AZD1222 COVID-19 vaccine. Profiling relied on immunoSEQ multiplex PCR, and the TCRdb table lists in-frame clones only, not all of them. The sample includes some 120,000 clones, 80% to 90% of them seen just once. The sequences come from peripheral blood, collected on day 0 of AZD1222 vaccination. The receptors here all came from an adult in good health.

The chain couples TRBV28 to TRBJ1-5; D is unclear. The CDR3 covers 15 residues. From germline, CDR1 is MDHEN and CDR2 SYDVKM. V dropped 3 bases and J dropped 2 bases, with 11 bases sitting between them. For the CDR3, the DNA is TGTGCCAGCAGTTTTATCGATGGGGGCAATCAGCCCCAGCATTTT. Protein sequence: CASSFIDGGNQPQHF.

CDR3 residues: CASSTTSGDNEQFF. DNA of the CDR3: TGTGCCAGCAGCACTACTAGCGGAGACAATGAGCAGTTCTTC. The V call is TRBV7-3, the J call TRBJ2-1; TRBD2 matches 8 bases. Germline lookup yields CDR1 SGHTA and CDR2 FQGTGA. CDR3 size: 14 residues. Losses at the gene ends were 5 bases for V and 5 bases for J; bases not matched to a gene: 5.

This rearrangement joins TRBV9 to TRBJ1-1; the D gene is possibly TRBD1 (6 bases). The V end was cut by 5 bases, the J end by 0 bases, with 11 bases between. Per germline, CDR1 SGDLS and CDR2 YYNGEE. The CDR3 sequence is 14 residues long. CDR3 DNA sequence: TGTGCCAGCAGTTGGACAGCTATGAACACTGAAGCTTTCTTT. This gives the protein CASSWTAMNTEAFF.

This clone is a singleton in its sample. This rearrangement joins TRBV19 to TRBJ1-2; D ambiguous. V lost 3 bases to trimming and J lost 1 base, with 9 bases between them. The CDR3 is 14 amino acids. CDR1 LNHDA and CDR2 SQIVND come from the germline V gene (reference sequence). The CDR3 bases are TGTGCCAGTAGTATCCCCGCAGATAACTATGGCTACACCTTC. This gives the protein CASSIPADNYGYTF. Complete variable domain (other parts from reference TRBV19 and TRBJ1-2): DGGITQSPKYLFRKEGQNVTLSCEQNLNHDAMYWYRQDPGQGLRLIYYSQIVNDFQKGDIAEGYSVSREKKESFPLTVTSAQKNPTAFYLCASSIPADNYGYTFGSGTRLTVV.

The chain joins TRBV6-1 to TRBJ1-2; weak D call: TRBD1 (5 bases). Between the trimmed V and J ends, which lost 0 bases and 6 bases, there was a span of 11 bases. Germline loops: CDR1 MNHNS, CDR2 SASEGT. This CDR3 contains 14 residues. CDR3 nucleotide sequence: TGTGCCAGCAGTGAAGCGGACGGGGCTCATGGCTACACCTTC. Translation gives CASSEADGAHGYTF.

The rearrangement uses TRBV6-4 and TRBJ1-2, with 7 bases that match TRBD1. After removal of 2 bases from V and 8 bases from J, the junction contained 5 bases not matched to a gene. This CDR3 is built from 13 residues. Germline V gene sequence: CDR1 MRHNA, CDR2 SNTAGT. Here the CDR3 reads CASSDKMTGGYTF. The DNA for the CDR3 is TGTGCCAGCAGTGACAAAATGACAGGGGGCTACACCTTC.

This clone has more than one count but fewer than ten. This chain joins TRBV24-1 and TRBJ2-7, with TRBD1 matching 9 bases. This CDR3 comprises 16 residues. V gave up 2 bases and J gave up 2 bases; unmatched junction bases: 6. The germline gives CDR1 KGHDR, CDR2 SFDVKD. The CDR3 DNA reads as TGTGCCACCAGTGATTCTCGACAGGGGGTTACCTACGAGCAGTACTTC. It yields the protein CATSDSRQGVTYEQYF.

DNA of the CDR3: TGTGCCAGCTCCCTAGGTTTAGCGGGAATAGATGAGCAGTTCTTC. This gives the protein CASSLGLAGIDEQFF. The rearrangement uses TRBV18 and TRBJ2-1, with 8 positions matching TRBD2. Trimming cost V 6 bases and J 8 bases; bases outside gene matches: 12. Looked up from germline, CDR1 is KGHSH and CDR2 is LQKENI. This CDR3 region has 15 residues.

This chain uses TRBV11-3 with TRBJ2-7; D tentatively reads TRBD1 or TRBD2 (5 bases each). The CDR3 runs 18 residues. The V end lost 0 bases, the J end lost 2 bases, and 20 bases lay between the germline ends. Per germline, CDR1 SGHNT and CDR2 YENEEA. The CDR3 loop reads CASSLDLGRTAKAYEQYF. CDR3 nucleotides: TGTGCCAGCAGCTTAGATCTGGGACGGACTGCTAAGGCCTACGAGCAGTACTTC.

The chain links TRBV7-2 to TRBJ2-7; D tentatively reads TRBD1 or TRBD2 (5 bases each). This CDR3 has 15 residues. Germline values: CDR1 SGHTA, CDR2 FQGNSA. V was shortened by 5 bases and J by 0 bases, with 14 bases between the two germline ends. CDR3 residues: CASSDRGLISYEQYF. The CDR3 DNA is TGTGCCAGCAGCGACAGAGGACTTATCTCCTACGAGCAGTACTTC.

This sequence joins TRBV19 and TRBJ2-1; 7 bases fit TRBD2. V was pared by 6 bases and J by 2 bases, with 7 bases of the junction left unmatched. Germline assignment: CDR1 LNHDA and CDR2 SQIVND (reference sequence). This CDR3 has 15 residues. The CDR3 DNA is TGTGCCAGTAGCTTTCTAGCGGCCCCCTACAATGAGCAGTTCTTC. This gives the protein CASSFLAAPYNEQFF.

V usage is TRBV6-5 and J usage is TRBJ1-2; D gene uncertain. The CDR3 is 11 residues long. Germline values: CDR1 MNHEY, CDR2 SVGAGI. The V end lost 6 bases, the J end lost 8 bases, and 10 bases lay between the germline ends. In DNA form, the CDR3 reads TGTGCCAGCAGCTCAGGAGGAGGCTACACCTTC. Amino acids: CASSSGGGYTF.

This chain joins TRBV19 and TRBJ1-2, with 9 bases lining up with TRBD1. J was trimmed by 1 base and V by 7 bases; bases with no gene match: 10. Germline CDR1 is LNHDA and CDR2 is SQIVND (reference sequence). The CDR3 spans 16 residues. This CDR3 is CASNLAGQGVNYGYTF. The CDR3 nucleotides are TGTGCCAGTAATCTTGCGGGACAGGGAGTTAACTATGGCTACACCTTC.

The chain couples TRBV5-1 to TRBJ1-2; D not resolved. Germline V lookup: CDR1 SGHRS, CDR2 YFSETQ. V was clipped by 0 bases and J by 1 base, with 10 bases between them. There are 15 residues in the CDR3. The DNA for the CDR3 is TGCGCCAGCAGCTTGGGGGTCGGGAGTAACTATGGCTACACCTTC. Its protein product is CASSLGVGSNYGYTF.

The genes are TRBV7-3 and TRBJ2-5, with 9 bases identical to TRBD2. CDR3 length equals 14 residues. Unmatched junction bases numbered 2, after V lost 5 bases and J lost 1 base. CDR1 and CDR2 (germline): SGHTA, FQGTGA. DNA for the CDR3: TGTGCCAGCAGCCCGACTAGCGGCCAAGAGACCCAGTACTTC. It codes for CASSPTSGQETQYF.